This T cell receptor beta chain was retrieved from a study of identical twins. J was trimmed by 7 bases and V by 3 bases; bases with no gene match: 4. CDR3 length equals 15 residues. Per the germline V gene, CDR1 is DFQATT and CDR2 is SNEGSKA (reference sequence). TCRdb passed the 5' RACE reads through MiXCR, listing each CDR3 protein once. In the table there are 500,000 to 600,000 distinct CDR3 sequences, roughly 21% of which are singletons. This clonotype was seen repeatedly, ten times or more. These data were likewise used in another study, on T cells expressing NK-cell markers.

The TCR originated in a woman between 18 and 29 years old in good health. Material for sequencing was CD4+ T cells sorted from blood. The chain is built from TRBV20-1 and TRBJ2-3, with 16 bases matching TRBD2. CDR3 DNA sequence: TGCAGTGCTAGGGGACTAGCGGGAGGGGCCCATACGCAGTATTTT. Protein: CSARGLAGGAHTQYF.